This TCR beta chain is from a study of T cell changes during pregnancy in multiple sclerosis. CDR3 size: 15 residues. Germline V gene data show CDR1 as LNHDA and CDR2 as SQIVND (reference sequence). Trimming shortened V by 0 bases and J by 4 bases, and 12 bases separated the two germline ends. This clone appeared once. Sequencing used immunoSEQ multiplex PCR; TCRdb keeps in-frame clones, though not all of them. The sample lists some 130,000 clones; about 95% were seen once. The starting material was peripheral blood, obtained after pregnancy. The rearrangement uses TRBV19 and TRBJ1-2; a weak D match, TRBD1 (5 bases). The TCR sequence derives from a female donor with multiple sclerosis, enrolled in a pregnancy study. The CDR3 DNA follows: TGTGCCAGTAGTATAGATCTGGGCAGGGCCTATGGCTACACCTTC. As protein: CASSIDLGRAYGYTF.